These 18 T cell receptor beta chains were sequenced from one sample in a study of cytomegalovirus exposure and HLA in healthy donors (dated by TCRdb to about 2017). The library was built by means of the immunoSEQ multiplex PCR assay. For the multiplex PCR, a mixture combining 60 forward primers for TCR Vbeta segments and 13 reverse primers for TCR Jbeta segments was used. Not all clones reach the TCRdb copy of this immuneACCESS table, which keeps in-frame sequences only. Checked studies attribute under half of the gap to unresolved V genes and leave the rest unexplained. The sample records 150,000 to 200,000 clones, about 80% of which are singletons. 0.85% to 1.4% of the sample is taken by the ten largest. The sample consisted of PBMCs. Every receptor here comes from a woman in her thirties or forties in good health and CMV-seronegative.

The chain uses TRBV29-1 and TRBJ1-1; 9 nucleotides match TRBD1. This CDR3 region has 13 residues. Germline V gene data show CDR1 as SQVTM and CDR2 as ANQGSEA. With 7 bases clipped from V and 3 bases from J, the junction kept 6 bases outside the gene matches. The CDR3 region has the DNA TGCAGCGGCAGGACAGGGGCGGACACTGAAGCTTTCTTT. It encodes CSGRTGADTEAFF.

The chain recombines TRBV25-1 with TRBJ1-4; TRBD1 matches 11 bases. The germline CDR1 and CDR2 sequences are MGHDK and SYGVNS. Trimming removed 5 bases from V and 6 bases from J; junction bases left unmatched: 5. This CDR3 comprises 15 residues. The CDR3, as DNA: TGTGCCAGCAGTTCCCTGGGACAGGGGGATGAAAAACTGTTTTTT. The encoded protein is CASSSLGQGDEKLFF.

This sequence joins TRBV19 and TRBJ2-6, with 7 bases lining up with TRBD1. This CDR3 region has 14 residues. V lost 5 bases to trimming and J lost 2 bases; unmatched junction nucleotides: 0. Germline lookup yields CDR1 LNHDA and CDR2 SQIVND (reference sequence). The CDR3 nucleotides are TGTGCCAGTAGTGACAGGGCTGGGGCCAACGTCCTGACTTTC. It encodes CASSDRAGANVLTF. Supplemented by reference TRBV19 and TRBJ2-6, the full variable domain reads DGGITQSPKYLFRKEGQNVTLSCEQNLNHDAMYWYRQDPGQGLRLIYYSQIVNDFQKGDIAEGYSVSREKKESFPLTVTSAQKNPTAFYLCASSDRAGANVLTFGAGSRLTVL.

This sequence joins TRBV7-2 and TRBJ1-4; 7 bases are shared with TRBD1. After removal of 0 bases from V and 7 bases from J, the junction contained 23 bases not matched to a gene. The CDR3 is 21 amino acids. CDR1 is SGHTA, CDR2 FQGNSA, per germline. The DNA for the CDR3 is TGTGCCAGCAGCTTAGCCTCAGGCCTTACAGGGGAAGGGAGAGTCGGTGAAAAACTGTTTTTT. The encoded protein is CASSLASGLTGEGRVGEKLFF.

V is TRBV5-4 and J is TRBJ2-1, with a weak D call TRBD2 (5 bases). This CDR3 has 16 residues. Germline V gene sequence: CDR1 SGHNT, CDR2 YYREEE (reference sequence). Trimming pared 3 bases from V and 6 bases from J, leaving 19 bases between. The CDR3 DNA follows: TGTGCCAGCAGCTCATCGAGGGCCTTAGTGGGCAATGAGCAGTTCTTC. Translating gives CASSSSRALVGNEQFF.

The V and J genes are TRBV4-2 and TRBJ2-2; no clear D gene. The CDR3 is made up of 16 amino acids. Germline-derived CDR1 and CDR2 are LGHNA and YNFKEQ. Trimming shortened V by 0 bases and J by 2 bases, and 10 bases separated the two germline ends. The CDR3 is CASSQEGGSNTGELFF. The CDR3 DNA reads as TGTGCCAGCAGCCAAGAAGGCGGTAGCAACACCGGGGAGCTGTTTTTT.

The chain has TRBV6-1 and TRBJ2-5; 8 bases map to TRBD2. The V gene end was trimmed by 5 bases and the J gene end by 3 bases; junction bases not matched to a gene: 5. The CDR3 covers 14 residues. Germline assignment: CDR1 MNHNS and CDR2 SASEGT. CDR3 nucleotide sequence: TGTGCCAGCAGTAAGACTAGCGTCAAAGAGACCCAGTACTTC. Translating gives CASSKTSVKETQYF.

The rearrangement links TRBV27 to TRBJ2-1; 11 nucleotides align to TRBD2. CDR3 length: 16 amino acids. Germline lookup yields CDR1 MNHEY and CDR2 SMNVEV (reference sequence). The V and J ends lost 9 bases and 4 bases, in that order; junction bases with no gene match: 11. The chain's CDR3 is CASNLAGGPSYNEQFF. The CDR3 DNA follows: TGTGCCAGTAACTTAGCGGGAGGGCCGTCATACAATGAGCAGTTCTTC.

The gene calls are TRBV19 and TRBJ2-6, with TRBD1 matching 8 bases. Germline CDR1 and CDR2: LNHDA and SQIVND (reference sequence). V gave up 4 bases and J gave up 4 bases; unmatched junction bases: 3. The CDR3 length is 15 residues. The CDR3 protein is CASSTTGEGANVLTF. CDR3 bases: TGTGCCAGTAGTACGACAGGGGAGGGGGCCAACGTCCTGACTTTC.

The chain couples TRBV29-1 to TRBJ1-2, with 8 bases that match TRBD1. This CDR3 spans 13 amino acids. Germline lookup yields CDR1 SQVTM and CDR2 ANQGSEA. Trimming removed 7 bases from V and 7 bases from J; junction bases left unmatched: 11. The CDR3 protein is CSEYSGGPRGYTF. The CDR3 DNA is TGCAGCGAATACTCAGGGGGCCCTCGTGGCTACACCTTC.

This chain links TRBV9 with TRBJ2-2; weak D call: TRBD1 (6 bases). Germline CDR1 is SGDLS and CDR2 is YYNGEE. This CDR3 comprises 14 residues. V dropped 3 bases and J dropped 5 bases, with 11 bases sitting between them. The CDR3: CASSASGVTGELFF. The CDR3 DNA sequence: TGTGCCAGCAGCGCCTCAGGGGTGACCGGGGAGCTGTTTTTT.

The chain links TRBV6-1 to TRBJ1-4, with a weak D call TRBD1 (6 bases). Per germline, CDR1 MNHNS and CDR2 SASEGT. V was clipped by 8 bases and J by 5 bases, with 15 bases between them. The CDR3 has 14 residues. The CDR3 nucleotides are TGTGCCAGCCGATGGGACACCACCAATGAAAAACTGTTTTTT. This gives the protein CASRWDTTNEKLFF.

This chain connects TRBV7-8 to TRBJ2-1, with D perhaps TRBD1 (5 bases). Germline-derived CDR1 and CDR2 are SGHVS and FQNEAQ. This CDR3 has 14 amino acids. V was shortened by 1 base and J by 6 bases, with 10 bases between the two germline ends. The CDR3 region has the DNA TGTGCCAGCAGCTTAGTATTGGGGCCCAATGAGCAGTTCTTC. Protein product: CASSLVLGPNEQFF.

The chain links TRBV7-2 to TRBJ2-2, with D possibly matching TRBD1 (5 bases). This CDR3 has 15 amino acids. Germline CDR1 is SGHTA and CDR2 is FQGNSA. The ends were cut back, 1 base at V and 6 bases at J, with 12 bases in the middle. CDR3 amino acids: CASSLVLGAAGELFF. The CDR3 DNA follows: TGTGCCAGCAGCTTAGTTCTTGGGGCGGCCGGGGAGCTGTTTTTT.

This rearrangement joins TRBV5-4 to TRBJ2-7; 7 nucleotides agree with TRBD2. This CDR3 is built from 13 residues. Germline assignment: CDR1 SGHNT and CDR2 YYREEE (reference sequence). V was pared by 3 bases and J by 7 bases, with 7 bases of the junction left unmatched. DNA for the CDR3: TGTGCCAGCAGCTCCAGGGTTAGCGGGGAGCAGTACGTC. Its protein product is CASSSRVSGEQYV.

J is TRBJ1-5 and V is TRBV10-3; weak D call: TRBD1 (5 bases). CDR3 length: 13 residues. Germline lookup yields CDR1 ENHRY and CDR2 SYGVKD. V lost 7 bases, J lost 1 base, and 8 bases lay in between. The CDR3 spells CAITGASNQPQHF. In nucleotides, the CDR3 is TGTGCCATCACTGGGGCGAGCAATCAGCCCCAGCATTTT.

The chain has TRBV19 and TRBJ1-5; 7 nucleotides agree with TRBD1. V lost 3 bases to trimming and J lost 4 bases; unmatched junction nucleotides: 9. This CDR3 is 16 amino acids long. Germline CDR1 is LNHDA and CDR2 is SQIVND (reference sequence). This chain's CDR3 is CASSIDREGGNQPQHF. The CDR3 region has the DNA TGTGCCAGTAGTATCGACAGGGAAGGAGGTAATCAGCCCCAGCATTTT. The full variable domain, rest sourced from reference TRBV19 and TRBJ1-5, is DGGITQSPKYLFRKEGQNVTLSCEQNLNHDAMYWYRQDPGQGLRLIYYSQIVNDFQKGDIAEGYSVSREKKESFPLTVTSAQKNPTAFYLCASSIDREGGNQPQHFGDGTRLSIL.

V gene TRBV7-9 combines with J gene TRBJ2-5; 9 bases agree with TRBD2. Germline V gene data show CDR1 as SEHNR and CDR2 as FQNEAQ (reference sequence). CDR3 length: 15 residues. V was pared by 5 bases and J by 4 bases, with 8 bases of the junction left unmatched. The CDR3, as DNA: TGTGCCAGCAGCCTCGGGCTAGCGGGACGAGAGACCCAGTACTTC. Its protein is CASSLGLAGRETQYF.